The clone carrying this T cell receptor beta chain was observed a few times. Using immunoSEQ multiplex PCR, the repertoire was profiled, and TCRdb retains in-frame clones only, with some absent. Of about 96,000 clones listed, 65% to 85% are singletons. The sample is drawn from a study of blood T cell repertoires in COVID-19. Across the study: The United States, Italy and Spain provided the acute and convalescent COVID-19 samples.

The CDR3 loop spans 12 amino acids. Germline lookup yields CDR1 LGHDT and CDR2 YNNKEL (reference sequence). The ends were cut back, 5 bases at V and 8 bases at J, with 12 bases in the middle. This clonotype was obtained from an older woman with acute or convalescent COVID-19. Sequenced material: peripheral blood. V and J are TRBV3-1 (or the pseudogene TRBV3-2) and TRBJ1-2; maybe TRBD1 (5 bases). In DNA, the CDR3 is TGTGCCAGCAGCACCCACAGGTTCGGCTACACCTTC. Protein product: CASSTHRFGYTF.